These T cell receptor beta chains were read from a single sample in a study of T cell repertoires in cytomegalovirus infection. In TCRdb, the reads were re-called with MiXCR into one record per CDR3 protein. The repertoire has about 160,000 distinct CDR3 sequences, roughly 15% of them found once; the top ten carry 15% to 20%. The sample taken for sequencing was CD8+ T cells from PBMCs. These TCRs come from a human donor in good health (CMV status not recorded). Some clones in this sample may be carry-over from other donors' samples. The CDR3 runs from the conserved cysteine through the conserved F or W. Fields, in order: J gene, D gene, V gene, CDR3 length, clone size, CDR3 DNA, CDR3 protein. A D gene is named only where the DNA matches it firmly. Not all rows give a size; the values are once, few, many and, for expanded clones, a class.

TRBJ2-1,NA,TRBV7-6,14,many,TGTGCCAGCAGCTCGGGAGGACTAGGGGGCGAGCAGTTCTTC,CASSSGGLGGEQFF
TRBJ1-1,NA,TRBV7-3,13,NA,TGTGCCAGCAGCTTAGGGGAGGTCACTGAAGCTTTCTTT,CASSLGEVTEAFF
TRBJ1-2,NA,TRBV14,13,NA,TGTGCCAGCAGCCAAGAGTACTACTATGGCTACACCTTC,CASSQEYYYGYTF
TRBJ1-2,NA,TRBV7-3,12,few,TGTGCCAGCAGTGAAGGAACGCATGGCTACACCTTC,CASSEGTHGYTF
TRBJ2-7,NA,TRBV11-3,13,NA,TGTGCCAGCAGCCCCCGGGACGTGGACGAGCAGTACTTC,CASSPRDVDEQYF
TRBJ2-7,TRBD2,TRBV28,14,few,TGTGCCAGCAGTTCTAGCGGGAGGGCCGGTGAGCAGTACTTC,CASSSSGRAGEQYF
TRBJ1-5,NA,TRBV2,17,NA,TGTGCCAGCAGTGAGACCGTGACAGGTCGCAGCAATCAGCCCCAGCATTTT,CASSETVTGRSNQPQHF
TRBJ2-7,TRBD1,TRBV7-9,17,NA,TGTGCCAGCAGCCCCCAAGGACAGGGGAAGAGTGGATGGGAGCAGTACTTC,CASSPQGQGKSGWEQYF
TRBJ1-1,NA,TRBV7-9,16,many,TGTGCCAGCAGCCTCTCGAGATGGACAAAGAACACTGAAGCTTTCTTT,CASSLSRWTKNTEAFF
TRBJ1-5,TRBD1,TRBV6-4,16,NA,TGTGCCAGTGCGGCGGACAGGACTCTGGGAAATCAGCCCCAGCATTTT,CASAADRTLGNQPQHF
TRBJ2-7,TRBD1,TRBV29-1,14,NA,TGCAGCGTTGGGGACAGCAGGGCCTCCTACGAGCAGTACTTC,CSVGDSRASYEQYF
TRBJ2-7,NA,TRBV9,13,NA,TGTGCCAGCAGCGTAGACACTCCATACGAGCAGTACTTC,CASSVDTPYEQYF
TRBJ2-7,TRBD2,TRBV29-1,13,NA,TGCAGCGTTGAGGGACTAGTTCCCCACGAGCAGTACTTC,CSVEGLVPHEQYF
TRBJ2-7,TRBD2,TRBV6-6,11,NA,TGTGCCGGGGGGGGGATCTACGAGCAGTACTTC,CAGGGIYEQYF